Listed here is a single TCR beta chain. The antigen it binds to is not known. A junction end diverges from the germline sequence, so it may reflect a read error. The immunoSEQ Assay was used to sequence TCR beta CDR3 regions from DNA. On the authors' methods: To compute T cell density, TCR beta template counts were normalized to usable DNA, which was estimated by amplifying housekeeping genes. Richness was estimated with the preseqR package, extrapolating to 400,000 templates for PBMC samples and 120,000 templates for tissue samples. Clonality was defined by subtracting Pielou's evenness from one. Tissue-enriched TCRs were identified through differential abundance testing performed on productive amino-acid clonotypes, with a minimum total count of 5 and an alpha of 0.1. Repertoire overlap between compartments was quantified with the Jaccard Index and Morisita Overlap Index. GLIPH grouped TCR beta CDR3s together with public tetramer-defined viral CDR3s, and a viral motif had to include at least three viral sequences and also show V-gene enrichment. TCRdb took this table from immuneACCESS and kept in-frame rearrangements with V and J called. Such tables lack part of the clones; where checked against another copy, unresolved V genes explain under half of the gap, and the rest is unexplained. V, J and clone size are taken as reported in that table, and D and trimming were inferred from the DNA itself. The sample table records about 9,600 clones; just under 45% of these occur just once. 3% to 4.5% of the sample rests with the top ten.

These data belong to a study of T cells in localized non-small cell lung cancer (dated by TCRdb to 2020 to 2021). With respect to the entire study: The study analyzed T cell repertoires of over 200 early-stage NSCLC patients, comparing tumors and uninvolved tumor-adjacent lungs. The cohort was made up of hundreds of treatment-naive NSCLC patients whose localized lung tumors had been resected. Of the NSCLC patients, about 130 were male and approximately 97 were female, and the mean age was approximately 69 years.

General findings and caveats noted by the study authors: Higher T cell density in blood was associated with longer overall survival, whereas higher clonality in adjacent lung was associated with shorter survival. Because the study design was exploratory, TCR variables were selected using unadjusted p-values without false-discovery rate correction. Of the top 100 tumor clones, a median of approximately 60 were detected in paired uninvolved adjacent lung; over 25 were also among that lung's top 100. Uninvolved tumor-adjacent lung showed the highest T cell clonality, higher than tumor, which suggests more focused antigenic responses in the adjacent lung. Because multi-region sequencing of the tumors was not done, intratumor heterogeneity could not be ruled out.

From a lookup of the germline V gene, CDR1 and CDR2 are MDHEN and SYDVKM. From cysteine to phenylalanine, the CDR3 is 13 amino acids long. Only the CDR3 DNA is retained, 39 bases long and in frame from the first base. This receptor was taken from a woman aged 35-70 years with stage I lung adenocarcinoma. Recombination linked TRBV28 to TRBJ2-7, with an unclear D gene assignment. The sample was lymph node tissue, taken before any cancer treatment. The base sequence is TGTGCCAGCAGCCAACCCATAGGGTACGAACAGTACTTC. This yields the protein CASSQPIGYEQYF. Joined to the reference TRBV28 and TRBJ2-7 proteins, this CDR3 gives the full variable domain: DVKVTQSSRYLVKRTGEKVFLECVQDMDHENMFWYRQDPGLGLRLIYFSYDVKMKEKGDIPEGYSVSREKKERFSLILESASTNQTSMYLCASSQPIGYEQYFGPGTRLTVT.